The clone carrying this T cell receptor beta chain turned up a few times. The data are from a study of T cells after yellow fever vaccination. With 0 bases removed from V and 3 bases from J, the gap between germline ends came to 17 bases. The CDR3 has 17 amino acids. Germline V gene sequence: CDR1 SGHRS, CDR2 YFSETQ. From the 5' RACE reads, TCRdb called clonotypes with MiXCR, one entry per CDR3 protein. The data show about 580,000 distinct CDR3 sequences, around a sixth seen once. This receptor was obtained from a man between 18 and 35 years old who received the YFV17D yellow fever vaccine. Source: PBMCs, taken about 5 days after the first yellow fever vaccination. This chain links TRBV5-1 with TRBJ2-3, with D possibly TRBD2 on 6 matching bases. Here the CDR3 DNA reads TGCGCCAGCAGCTTGGGAAGTCAGCCAGGAGGGACAGATACGCAGTATTTT. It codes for CASSLGSQPGGTDTQYF.